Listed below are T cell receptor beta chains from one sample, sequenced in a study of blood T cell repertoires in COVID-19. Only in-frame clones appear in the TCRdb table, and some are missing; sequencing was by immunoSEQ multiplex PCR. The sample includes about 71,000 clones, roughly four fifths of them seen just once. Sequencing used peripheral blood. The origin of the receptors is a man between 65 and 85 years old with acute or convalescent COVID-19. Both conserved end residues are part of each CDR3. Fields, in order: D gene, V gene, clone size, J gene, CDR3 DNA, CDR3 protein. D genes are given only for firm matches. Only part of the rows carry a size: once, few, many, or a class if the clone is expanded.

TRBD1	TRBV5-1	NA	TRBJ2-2	TGCGCCAGCAGCCTTGGGACAGATACCGGGGAGCTGTTTTTT	CASSLGTDTGELFF
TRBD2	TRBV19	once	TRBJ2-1	TGTGCCACCTCCGGGGGGCGGGAGGGCGTCAATGAGCAGTTCTTC	CATSGGREGVNEQFF
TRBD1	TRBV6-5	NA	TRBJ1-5	TGTGCCAGCAGCGAGGGACAGCCCAATCAGCCCCAGCATTTT	CASSEGQPNQPQHF
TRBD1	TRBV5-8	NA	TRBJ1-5	TGTGCCAGCAGCTGGGACAGAGATCAGCCCCAGCATTTT	CASSWDRDQPQHF
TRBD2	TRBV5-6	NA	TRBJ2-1	TGTGCCAGCAGCTTGGTTTTCTCGGCGGGAGGTGAGCAGTTCTTC	CASSLVFSAGGEQFF
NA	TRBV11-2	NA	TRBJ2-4	TGTGCCAGCAGCTCTAGCTGGGCCAAAAACATTCAGTACTTC	CASSSSWAKNIQYF
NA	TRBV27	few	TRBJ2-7	TGTGCCAGCAGCACCCACGACAGGTCCTACGAGCAGTACTTC	CASSTHDRSYEQYF
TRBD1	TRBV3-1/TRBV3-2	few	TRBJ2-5	TGTGCCAGCAGCCAATCAACAGGGGGTGGGCAAGAGACCCAGTACTTC	CASSQSTGGGQETQYF
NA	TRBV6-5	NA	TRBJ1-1	TGTGCCAGCAGGCGAGGGCGGGAGGGCGAAGCTTTCTTT	CASRRGREGEAFF
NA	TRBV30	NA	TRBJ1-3	TGTGCCTGGAGTGTAAGAGGAGGGTCTGGAAACACCATATATTTT	CAWSVRGGSGNTIYF
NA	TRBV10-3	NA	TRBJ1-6	TGTGCCATCAGTGCCCAAAATTCACCCCTCCACTTT	CAISAQNSPLHF
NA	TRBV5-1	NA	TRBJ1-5	TGCGCCAGCAGCCCCGGGATCACGGGCAATCAGCCCCAGCATTTT	CASSPGITGNQPQHF
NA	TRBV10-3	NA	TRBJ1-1	TGTGCCATCAGTGGGCAGGACACTGAAGCTTTCTTT	CAISGQDTEAFF
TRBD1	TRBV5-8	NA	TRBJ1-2	TGTGCCAGCAGCGCGGGACAGGGGGGCTATGGCTACACCTTC	CASSAGQGGYGYTF
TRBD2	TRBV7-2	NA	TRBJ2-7	TGTGCCAGCAGTCCACAGATAGCGGGAGGGTCCAGTGAGCAGTACTTC	CASSPQIAGGSSEQYF
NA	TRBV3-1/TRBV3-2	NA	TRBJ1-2	TGTGCCAGCAGCCAAGATGCCGACGAGGGAGGTGGCTACACCTTC	CASSQDADEGGGYTF
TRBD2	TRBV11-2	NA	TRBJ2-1	TGTGCCAGCAGCTCCTACGGGGGGTACAATGAGCAGTTCTTC	CASSSYGGYNEQFF
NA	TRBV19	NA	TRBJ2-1	TGTGCCAGTAGTATGCCGGGTGGGGCCTCCTACAATGAGCAGTTCTTC	CASSMPGGASYNEQFF
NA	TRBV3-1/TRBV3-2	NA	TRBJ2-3	TGTGCCAGCAGCCAAGATAGGAGGAGGGCGCAGTATTTT	CASSQDRRRAQYF
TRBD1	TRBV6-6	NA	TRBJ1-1	TGTGCCAGCAGGACAGGGTTTGTAAACACTGAAGCTTTCTTT	CASRTGFVNTEAFF
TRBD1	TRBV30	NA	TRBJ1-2	TGTGCCTGGAGTGCCACCCGACAGGGGAGTGATGGCTACACCTTC	CAWSATRQGSDGYTF
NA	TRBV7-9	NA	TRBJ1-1	TGTGCCAGCAAGAAGGACACGAACACTGAAGCTTTCTTT	CASKKDTNTEAFF
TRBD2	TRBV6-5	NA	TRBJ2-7	TGTGCCAGCACCGGACTAGCGGGTGAGCAGTACTTC	CASTGLAGEQYF
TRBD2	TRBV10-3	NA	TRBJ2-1	TGTGCCACCATAATGAGGACTAGCGGGATTAGCTCCTACAATGAGCAGTTCTTC	CATIMRTSGISSYNEQFF
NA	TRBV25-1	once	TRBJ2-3	TGTGCCAGCAGTTGGACTTCTAGCACAGATACGCAGTATTTT	CASSWTSSTDTQYF